This TCR beta chain was profiled in a study of molecular identifiers for immune sequencing clone quantification. General study results and limits: Clones that exceeded 20 RNA copies held over 97% of effector molecules, yet under 1% in naive cells.

Library preparation followed earlier protocols using designated TCR primers. TCRdb reanalysed the PCR reads using MiXCR and keeps one entry per CDR3 protein. The sample records around 470,000 distinct CDR3 sequences, 25% being singletons. The CDR3 consists of 16 residues. Germline V gene sequence: CDR1 SGHVS, CDR2 FNYEAQ. V lost 4 bases to trimming and J lost 5 bases, with 19 bases between them. A remark on this clonotype: The antigen remains undetermined.

Naive CD8 libraries came from approximately 20,000 to 1,000,000 sorted cells with 10%, 30% or 50% RNA. This sequence originates from a human donor in good health. Some libraries in this study had Jurkat cell RNA spiked in. The genes are TRBV7-6 and TRBJ2-3; D could derive from TRBD1 or TRBD2 (6 bases each). The specimen was naive CD8+ T cells from blood, with Jurkat cell RNA spiked in. Sample subset: FACS-sorted CD8+CD4-CCR7+CD45RA+ naive T cells. CDR3 loop: CASSSVFGGGEDTQYF. In DNA form, the CDR3 reads TGTGCCAGCAGCTCAGTCTTCGGGGGCGGTGAAGATACGCAGTATTTT. Complete variable domain (other parts from reference TRBV7-6 and TRBJ2-3): GAGVSQSPRYKVTKRGQDVALRCDPISGHVSLYWYRQALGQGPEFLTYFNYEAQQDKSGLPNDRFSAERPEGSISTLTIQRTEQRDSAMYRCASSSVFGGGEDTQYFGPGTRLTVL.